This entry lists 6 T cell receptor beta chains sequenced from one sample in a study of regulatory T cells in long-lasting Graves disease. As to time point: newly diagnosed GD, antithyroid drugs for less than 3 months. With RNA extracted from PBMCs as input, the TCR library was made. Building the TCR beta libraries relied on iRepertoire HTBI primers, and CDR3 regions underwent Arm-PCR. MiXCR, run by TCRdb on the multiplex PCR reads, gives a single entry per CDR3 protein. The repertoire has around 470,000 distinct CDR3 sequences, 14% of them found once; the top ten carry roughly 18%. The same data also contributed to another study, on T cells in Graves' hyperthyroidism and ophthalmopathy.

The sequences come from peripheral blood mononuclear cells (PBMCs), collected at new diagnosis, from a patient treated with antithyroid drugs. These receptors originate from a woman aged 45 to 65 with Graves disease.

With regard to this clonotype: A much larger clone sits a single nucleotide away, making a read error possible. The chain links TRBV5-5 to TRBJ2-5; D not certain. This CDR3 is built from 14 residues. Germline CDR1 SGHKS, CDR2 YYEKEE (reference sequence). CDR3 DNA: TGTGCCAGCGGCTTTGTGGCAGCGCGGGAGACCCAGTACTTC. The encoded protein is CASGFVAARETQYF.

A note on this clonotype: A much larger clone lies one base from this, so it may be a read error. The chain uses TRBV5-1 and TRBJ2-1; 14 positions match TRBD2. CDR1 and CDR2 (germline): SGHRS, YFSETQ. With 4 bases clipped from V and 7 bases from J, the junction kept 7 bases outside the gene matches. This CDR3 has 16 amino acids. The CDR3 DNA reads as TGCGCCAGCAGCCCCGCCGGGACTAGCGGGGGTAATGAGCAGTTCTTC. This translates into CASSPAGTSGGNEQFF.

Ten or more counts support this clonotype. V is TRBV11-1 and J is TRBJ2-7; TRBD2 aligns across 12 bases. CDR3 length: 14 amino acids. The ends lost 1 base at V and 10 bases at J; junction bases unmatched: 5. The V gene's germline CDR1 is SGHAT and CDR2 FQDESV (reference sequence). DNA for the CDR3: TGTGCCAGCAGCTTAGAACTAGCGGGAGGACCACAGTACTTC. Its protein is CASSLELAGGPQYF.

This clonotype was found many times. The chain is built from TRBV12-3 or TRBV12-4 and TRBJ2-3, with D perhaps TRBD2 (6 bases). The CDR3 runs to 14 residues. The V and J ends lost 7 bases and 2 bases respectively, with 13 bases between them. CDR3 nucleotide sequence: TGTGCCAGCACTGGAGGGGTTTCCACAGATACGCAGTATTTT. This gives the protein CASTGGVSTDTQYF.

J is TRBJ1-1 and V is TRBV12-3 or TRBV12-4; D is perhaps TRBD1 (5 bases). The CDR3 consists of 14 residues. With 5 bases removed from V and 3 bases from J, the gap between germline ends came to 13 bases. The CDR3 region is CASSIEDRYTEAFF. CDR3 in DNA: TGTGCCAGCAGTATAGAAGACAGATACACTGAAGCTTTCTTT.

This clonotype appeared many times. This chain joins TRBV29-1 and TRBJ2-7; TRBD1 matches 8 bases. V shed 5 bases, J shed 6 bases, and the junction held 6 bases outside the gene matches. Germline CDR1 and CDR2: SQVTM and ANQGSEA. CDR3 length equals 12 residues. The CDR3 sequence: CSVPAGGSEQYF. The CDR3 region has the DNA TGCAGCGTTCCGGCAGGGGGCAGCGAGCAGTACTTC.